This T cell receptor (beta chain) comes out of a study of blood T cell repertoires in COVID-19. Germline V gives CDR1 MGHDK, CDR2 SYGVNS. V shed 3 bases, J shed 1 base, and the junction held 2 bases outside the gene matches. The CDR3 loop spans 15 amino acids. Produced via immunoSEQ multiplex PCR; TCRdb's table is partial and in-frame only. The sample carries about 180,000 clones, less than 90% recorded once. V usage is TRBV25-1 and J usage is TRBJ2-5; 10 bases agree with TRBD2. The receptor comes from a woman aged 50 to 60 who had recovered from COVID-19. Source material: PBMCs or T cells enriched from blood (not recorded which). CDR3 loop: CASSDRTSGQETQYF. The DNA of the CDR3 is TGTGCCAGCAGTGACAGGACTAGCGGCCAAGAGACCCAGTACTTC.